The T cell receptor (beta chain) described here comes from a study of control samples from healthy donors and cancer patients. The V gene's germline CDR1 is MGHRA and CDR2 YSYEKL. V lost 0 bases and J 7 bases, leaving 15 bases between the germline ends. This CDR3 is built from 15 residues. Method: immunoSEQ multiplex PCR; TCRdb's copy keeps in-frame clones and lacks some. The data show approximately 86,000 clones, 86% seen once. The chain links TRBV4-1 to TRBJ1-2; D remains ambiguous. The sequenced sample was blood. The TCR originated in a man younger than 45 in good health. This chain's CDR3 is CASSQELTGSSGYTF. CDR3 bases: TGCGCCAGCAGCCAAGAGCTGACTGGGTCCTCTGGCTACACCTTC.